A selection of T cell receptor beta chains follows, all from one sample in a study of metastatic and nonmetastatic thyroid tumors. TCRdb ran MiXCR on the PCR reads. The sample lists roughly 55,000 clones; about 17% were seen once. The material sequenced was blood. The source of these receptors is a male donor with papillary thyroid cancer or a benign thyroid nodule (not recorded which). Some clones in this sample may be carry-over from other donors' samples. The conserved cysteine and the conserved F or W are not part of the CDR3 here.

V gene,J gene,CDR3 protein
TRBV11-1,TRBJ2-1,ASSHRGQEGGQF
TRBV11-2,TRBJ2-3,ASSLVSGQADTQY
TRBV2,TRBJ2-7,ACKPGQGIYEQY
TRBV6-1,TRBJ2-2,ASTRPLVELF
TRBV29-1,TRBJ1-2,SFAGQDDGYT
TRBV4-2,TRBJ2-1,ASSQGGGAGQYNEQF
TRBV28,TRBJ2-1,ASSFGREREQF
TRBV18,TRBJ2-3,ASSPAGTGEDTQY
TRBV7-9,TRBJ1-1,ASSLGGVSAF
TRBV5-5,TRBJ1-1,ASSLEKFEAF
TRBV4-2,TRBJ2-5,ASSLGLAGGPFQETQY
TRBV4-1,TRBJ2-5,ASSQDLWGETQY
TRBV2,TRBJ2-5,ASRASGSRQETQY
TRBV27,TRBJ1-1,ASSSYRVDTEAF
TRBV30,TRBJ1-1,VWNWDLNTEDF
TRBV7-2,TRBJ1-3,ASSAVCSENTVY
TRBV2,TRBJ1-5,ASSTQGLSQPQH
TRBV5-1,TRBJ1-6,ASSSLTPGTYNSPLH
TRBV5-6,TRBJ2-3,ASSLVAITTDTQY
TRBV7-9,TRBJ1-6,ASGDRGDSPLH
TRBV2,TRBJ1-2,ASSSGGASDYGYT
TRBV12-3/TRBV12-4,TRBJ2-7,ASSSWDSSYEQY
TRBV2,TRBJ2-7,ASSVSGRYYEQY
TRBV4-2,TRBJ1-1,ASSQGYQGEAF
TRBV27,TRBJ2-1,ASNPSGHYNEQF
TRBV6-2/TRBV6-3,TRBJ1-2,ASSSRSTVPYGYT
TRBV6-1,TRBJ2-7,ASSEELSYEQY
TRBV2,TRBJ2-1,ASSILGLAGINNEQF
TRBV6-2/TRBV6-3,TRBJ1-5,ASSEHMQSNQPQH
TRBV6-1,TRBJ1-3,ASSTTDSGNTIY
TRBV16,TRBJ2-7,ASSLEGRTEQY